This T cell receptor beta chain was retrieved from a study of shared T cell receptors in the human thymus. TCRdb keeps only in-frame clones here, not all; method: immunoSEQ multiplex PCR. The top ten hold more than 0.008% of the sample, which has 720,000 or so clones, approximately 83% seen once. The length of the CDR3 is 18 residues. The germline gives CDR1 SNHLY, CDR2 FYNNEI. V lost 8 bases, J lost 6 bases, and 22 bases stayed unmatched. These data were likewise used in another study, on human thymus T cells. As that report states: Thymus pieces cut out during corrective heart surgery were the tissue that was used.

This sequence originates from a girl in the first two years of life with a congenital heart defect. The specimen was thymocytes. V gene TRBV2 combines with J gene TRBJ1-2; 9 bases fit TRBD1. CDR3 nucleotides: TGTGCCAGCCCCAGTCCCGGAGAGGGGACAGGGTTACGTCATGGCTACACCTTC. As protein: CASPSPGEGTGLRHGYTF.